This T cell receptor (beta chain) was documented in a study of T cells after yellow fever vaccination. Findings and limits, study-wide: Overall, a small share of clonotypes was seen in both CD4 and CD8 compartments. Subsequent to the booster, the majority of primary-vaccination clones reappeared (96% CD4, around 90% CD8).

They built TCR cDNA with 5'RACE template switching, a step that put in a universal primer site and UMIs. TCRdb reanalysed the 5' RACE reads using MiXCR and keeps one entry per CDR3 protein. The sample contains hundreds of thousands of distinct CDR3 sequences, 9% to 15% of which appear only once. This clonotype has more than one count but fewer than ten. Its specificity is not known. V lost 3 bases and J 5 bases, leaving 10 bases between the germline ends. CDR1 and CDR2 (germline): GTSNPN, SVGIG (reference sequence). The CDR3 loop spans 13 amino acids. The specimen was PBMCs, collected on the day of the yellow fever booster vaccination. The origin of this receptor is a young man who received the YFV17D yellow fever vaccine. The V and J genes are TRBV30 and TRBJ2-2; the D is unclear. CDR3 DNA: TGTGCCTGGAGCATGCTGCGGACCGGGGAGCTGTTTTTT. This encodes CAWSMLRTGELFF.